This T cell receptor beta chain originates from a study of T-cell reconstitution after alpha-beta-depleted transplantation in children. Notes on the study in general: Recipient T cells and thymic progenitors that survived were the source of the high TCRbeta diversity seen at day 60 in some patients. Newly produced T cells mostly provided counts and TCRbeta diversity after one year, as hyperexpanded clones declined.

Germline CDR1 DFQATT, CDR2 SNEGSKA (reference sequence). CDR3 length: 12 residues. Trimming removed 3 bases from V and 5 bases from J, with 9 bases in between. This clonotype has at least ten counts. What it binds is unknown. Unique molecular identifiers tagged the TCRbeta library. MiXCR was run by TCRdb on the PCR reads, yielding one entry per CDR3 protein. The table records around 500,000 distinct CDR3 sequences, more than 20% of them present only once. This TCR was recovered from a boy under two years old who had a stem cell transplant for acute myeloid leukemia, so the T cells may come from the graft donor. The material sequenced was PBMCs, mostly from graft donor cells, taken 360 days after TCRalphabeta/CD19-depleted stem cell transplant. The chain combines TRBV20-1 with TRBJ2-3, with D possibly matching TRBD1 (5 bases). CDR3 in DNA: TGCAGTGCTAGTAGGGGTGGAGATACGCAGTATTTT. Its translation: CSASRGGDTQYF.